The clone carrying this T cell receptor (beta chain) occurred many times. This sample stems from a study of identical twins. The CDR3 totals 15 residues. Germline CDR1 reads SNHLY; CDR2 reads FYNNEI. Deletions cut 5 bases from V and 3 bases from J, with 17 bases between. TCRdb ran MiXCR on the 5' RACE reads and lists one entry per CDR3 protein. Of approximately 680,000 distinct CDR3 sequences listed, just over 7% are singletons. These same records also appear under a second study, on yellow fever vaccine responses in identical twins.

The sequence derives from a woman younger than 30 in good health. This chain links TRBV2 with TRBJ2-7; D may correspond to TRBD1 or TRBD2 (5 bases each). Sequencing input: PBMCs. CDR3: CASSPRDGILYEQYF. In nucleotides, the CDR3 is TGTGCCAGCAGTCCACGGGACGGTATACTCTACGAGCAGTACTTC.